A selection of T cell receptor beta chains follows, all from one sample in a study of beta chain features in type 1 diabetes. The assay was immunoSEQ multiplex PCR, and TCRdb's table has in-frame clones only and misses some. The sample lists 150,000 to 190,000 clones; about 9.4% were seen once. Sample: central memory CD4+ T cells from blood. The source is a man aged 25-45 years with type 1 diabetes. Both conserved end residues are part of each CDR3. The order of the fields is V gene, D gene, clone size, J gene, CDR3 DNA, CDR3 protein. The D gene is left open where the match is weak. The listing skips clone size in some rows; elsewhere it reads once, few, many or a size class.

>TRBV7-2|TRBD2|NA|TRBJ2-7
TGTGCCAGCAGCTTAGATAAGCGGGAGATTGGTGAGCAGTACTTC
CASSLDKREIGEQYF
>TRBV14|NA|NA|TRBJ2-3
TGTGCCAGCAGCCTCATTACAGATACGCAGTATTTT
CASSLITDTQYF
>TRBV11-3|TRBD2|NA|TRBJ2-7
TGTGCCAGCAGCTTAGGAGCGGGGCTAGGCGACGAGCAGTACTTC
CASSLGAGLGDEQYF
>TRBV28|NA|NA|TRBJ2-7
TGTGCCAGCAGTCTAAGACAGGTGTACGAGCAGTACTTC
CASSLRQVYEQYF
>TRBV7-2|TRBD1|many|TRBJ2-4
TGTGCCAGCCAAGGACAGGGGAAAGACATTCAGTACTTC
CASQGQGKDIQYF
>TRBV18|TRBD2|NA|TRBJ2-7
TGTGCCAGCTCACCTAACGGACTAGCGGGAGTATACGAGCAGTACTTC
CASSPNGLAGVYEQYF
>TRBV7-2|TRBD2|few|TRBJ2-3
TGTGCCAGCAGCTTCCCTACTAGCGGCACAGATACGCAGTATTTT
CASSFPTSGTDTQYF
>TRBV4-3|NA|NA|TRBJ1-2
TGCGCCAGCAGCCAAGATCGCGGGGGAGGCTACACCTTC
CASSQDRGGGYTF
>TRBV27|TRBD1|few|TRBJ1-5
TGTGCCAGCAGCCAGGACAGGGGTACCTTAGAGCATTTT
CASSQDRGTLEHF
>TRBV28|NA|NA|TRBJ2-5
TGTGCCAGCAGTTTAGCAGGCCACGGGAAGACCCAGTACTTC
CASSLAGHGKTQYF
>TRBV4-2|TRBD2|few|TRBJ2-7
TGTGCCAGCAGCCAAGAGACTAGCGGTACCTACGAGCAGTACTTC
CASSQETSGTYEQYF
>TRBV5-4|NA|NA|TRBJ2-1
TGTGCCAGCAGCACGGAGACTTACTACAATGAGCAGTTCTTC
CASSTETYYNEQFF
>TRBV28|NA|NA|TRBJ2-7
TGTGCCAGCAGTTCGCCCCGGGGAGCCGCCTACGAGCAGTACTTC
CASSSPRGAAYEQYF
>TRBV27|NA|few|TRBJ1-4
TGTGCCAGCAGGAGCGGGGGAAAACTGTTTTTT
CASRSGGKLFF
>TRBV5-1|TRBD1|NA|TRBJ2-1
TGCGCCAGCAGCTCCGGGGACAGATTCTATGAGCAGTTCTTC
CASSSGDRFYEQFF
>TRBV30|TRBD1|NA|TRBJ2-7
TGTGCCTGGACATCAGGGGGCTCCTACGAGCAGTACTTC
CAWTSGGSYEQYF
>TRBV29-1|TRBD1|NA|TRBJ2-1
TGCAGCGTTGAAGCCCAGACAGGGGATGAGCAGTTCTTC
CSVEAQTGDEQFF
>TRBV5-1|NA|few|TRBJ2-7
TGCGCCAGCAGCCGACAGGAGGACGAGCAGTACTTC
CASSRQEDEQYF
>TRBV11-1|TRBD1|NA|TRBJ2-2
TGTGCCAGCAGCCACCCGGGACAGGTTGGCACCGGGGAGCTGTTTTTT
CASSHPGQVGTGELFF
>TRBV4-1|NA|NA|TRBJ1-1
TGCGCCAGCAGCCCCGCTCGGGGGACGAACACTGAAGCTTTCTTT
CASSPARGTNTEAFF
>TRBV29-1|NA|few|TRBJ2-5
TGCAGCGTTGTACAGGGGGGGGAGACCCAGTACTTC
CSVVQGGETQYF
>TRBV29-1|NA|NA|TRBJ1-2
TGCAGCGGCCAACTGCCGAACTATGGCTACACCTTC
CSGQLPNYGYTF
>TRBV20-1|NA|NA|TRBJ2-1
TGCAGTGCGGGCAGGCTAAATGAGCAGTTCTTC
CSAGRLNEQFF
>TRBV28|TRBD2|few|TRBJ2-7
TGTGCCAGCAGTTTAGGCGGGAGCTCCTACGAGCAGTACTTC
CASSLGGSSYEQYF
>TRBV27|NA|NA|TRBJ2-7
TGTGCCAGCAGCCCCGGGTCCAGCTACGAGCAGTACTTC
CASSPGSSYEQYF
>TRBV30|NA|NA|TRBJ1-2
TGTGCCTGGAGTGTCATATTCAGGGCCTATGGCTACACCTTC
CAWSVIFRAYGYTF
>TRBV28|NA|NA|TRBJ2-7
TGTGCCAGCAGTTCCCGGGACGAGCAGTACTTC
CASSSRDEQYF
>TRBV6-1|TRBD1|NA|TRBJ2-1
TGTGCCGGGTCCCCCGGGACAGGGCTGAATGAGCAGTTCTTC
CAGSPGTGLNEQFF
>TRBV30|NA|NA|TRBJ2-2
TGTGCCTGGAGTCCGACAGGGGAGCTGTTTTTT
CAWSPTGELFF
>TRBV28|NA|NA|TRBJ2-5
TGTGCCAGCAGCCGACTAGGGGGCGAGACCCAGTACTTC
CASSRLGGETQYF
>TRBV28|TRBD2|few|TRBJ2-7
TGTGCCAGCAGTGACTATTCTAGCGGGAGATTGTACGAGCAGTACTTC
CASSDYSSGRLYEQYF
>TRBV18|TRBD1|few|TRBJ1-2
TGTGCCAGCTCACGAGGAGCCACTACCACAGGGGGCGCGTCTGGCTACACCTTC
CASSRGATTTGGASGYTF
>TRBV2|NA|NA|TRBJ1-5
TGTGCCAGCAGTCAGGGGAGCAGCCCGTTAAATCAGCCCCAGCATTTT
CASSQGSSPLNQPQHF
>TRBV11-3|TRBD2|few|TRBJ2-1
TGTGCCAGCAGCTTAGATCAGGGTGGTAGCGGGAGGTACAATGAGCAGTTCTTC
CASSLDQGGSGRYNEQFF
>TRBV28|TRBD2|NA|TRBJ2-5
TGTGCCAGCAGTTTGGGGGTAGCGGGACAAGAGACCCAGTACTTC
CASSLGVAGQETQYF
>TRBV6-4|TRBD2|many|TRBJ2-1
TGTGCCAGCAGTGAAGCGGGAAGGGGAGTCAATGAGCAGTTCTTC
CASSEAGRGVNEQFF
>TRBV5-1|NA|few|TRBJ2-4
TGCGCCAGCAGCTTGGCTCAGTCCGACATTCAGTACTTC
CASSLAQSDIQYF
>TRBV18|TRBD2|few|TRBJ2-3
TGTGCCAGCTCACTGACTAGCGGGAGCCCCCCAGATACGCAGTATTTT
CASSLTSGSPPDTQYF
>TRBV7-2|NA|NA|TRBJ2-5
TGTGCCAGCAGCTTAGGTCGGCAAGAGACCCAGTACTTC
CASSLGRQETQYF
>TRBV18|NA|NA|TRBJ2-7
TGTGCCAGCTCAGGTTCGGAACAGGGTTGGGACGAGCAGTACTTC
CASSGSEQGWDEQYF
>TRBV5-1|TRBD2|NA|TRBJ2-3
TGCGCCAGCAGCTGGAAATCACTAGCGGCTAATACGCAGTATTTT
CASSWKSLAANTQYF
>TRBV5-4|NA|NA|TRBJ2-5
TGTGCCAGCAGCGCCCCGTTAGGGGAACAAGAGACCCAGTACTTC
CASSAPLGEQETQYF
>TRBV28|TRBD2|NA|TRBJ2-7
TGTGCCAGCAGGCAAATGGGGACTAGCGACAACGAGCAGTACTTC
CASRQMGTSDNEQYF
>TRBV5-1|NA|NA|TRBJ2-1
TGCGCCAGCAGCTTGTCGACGGCTAGCTCCTACAATGAGCAGTTCTTC
CASSLSTASSYNEQFF